The clone carrying this TCR beta chain was observed a single time. Its antigen is undetermined. The source of the sample is a study of CD8 T cells in ankylosing spondylitis. V dropped 4 bases and J dropped 8 bases, with 11 bases sitting between them. CDR3 size: 13 residues. CDR1 and CDR2 from the germline V gene are MGHRA and YSYEKL. TCR beta libraries were made by quantitative 5'-RACE with molecular barcodes. MiXCR, applied by TCRdb to the 5' RACE reads, yields one record per CDR3 protein. The data hold 150,000 to 200,000 distinct CDR3 sequences, with roughly 30% observed a single time. Study results and limitations: Characteristic, it appeared, of ankylosing spondylitis blood was a TCR beta motif of eight or nine highly homologous variants.

The V and J genes are TRBV4-1 and TRBJ1-4; possibly TRBD1 for D (5 bases). Specimen: synovial fluid, either unsorted or a sorted T cell fraction (not recorded which). The sequence derives from a male donor with ankylosing spondylitis. This chain's CDR3 is CASSRDLGEKLFF. CDR3 DNA: TGCGCCAGCAGCCGGGACTTAGGCGAAAAACTGTTTTTT.